This TCR beta chain was documented in a study of blood T cell repertoires in COVID-19. Background on the study: Specimens from acute and convalescent COVID-19 originated in the United States, Italy and Spain. PBMCs, B-cell-depleted T cells, or T cells were the source of the cDNA or gDNA that made up the material.

In the source study's methods: Amplification of reference gene primers provided the estimated nucleated cell counts. Data came from immunoSEQ multiplex PCR; TCRdb stores just in-frame clones and leaves some out. That table supplies the V and J calls and clone size; D and trimming were determined from the DNA. The data show approximately 150,000 clones, 87% seen once. Losses at the gene ends were 5 bases for V and 6 bases for J; bases not matched to a gene: 3. This CDR3 has 13 amino acids. The V and J genes are TRBV12-3 or TRBV12-4 and TRBJ2-2; 7 nucleotides match TRBD2. The sequenced material came from peripheral blood. The receptor was isolated from an elderly man with acute or convalescent COVID-19. The CDR3 DNA is TGTGCCAGCAGTCGACTAGCTGCCGGGGAGCTGTTTTTT. It codes for CASSRLAAGELFF.